Listed below are T cell receptor beta chains from one sample, sequenced in a study of blood T cell repertoires in COVID-19. The repertoire was sequenced with immunoSEQ multiplex PCR; TCRdb's copy has only in-frame clones and lacks some. The table records 85,000 to 110,000 clones, about 87% of them present only once. Sequencing used peripheral blood. The source of these receptors is a human donor in a cohort sampled during active or convalescent COVID-19. The CDR3 runs from the conserved cysteine through the conserved F or W. Each record gives: clone size, D gene, V gene, J gene, CDR3 protein, CDR3 DNA. A D gene is named only where the DNA matches it firmly. A clone size is listed for some rows: how often the clone was seen (once, few, many), or a class if it is expanded.

clone_size: .; d_call: .; v_call: TRBV6-5; j_call: TRBJ1-2; cdr3_aa: CASSYRDKANYGYTF; cdr3_nt: TGTGCCAGCAGTTACCGGGACAAAGCTAACTATGGCTACACCTTC
clone_size: .; d_call: .; v_call: TRBV28; j_call: TRBJ2-5; cdr3_aa: CASRSPGDLRTQYF; cdr3_nt: TGTGCCAGCAGATCCCCAGGTGATCTTAGGACCCAGTACTTC
clone_size: .; d_call: .; v_call: TRBV2; j_call: TRBJ2-7; cdr3_aa: CASSDLLNEQYF; cdr3_nt: TGTGCCAGCAGTGACCTCCTTAACGAGCAGTACTTC
clone_size: .; d_call: TRBD1; v_call: TRBV27; j_call: TRBJ1-1; cdr3_aa: CASSLSRGLNTEAFF; cdr3_nt: TGTGCCAGCAGTTTATCCAGGGGGCTTAACACTGAAGCTTTCTTT
clone_size: .; d_call: TRBD1; v_call: TRBV7-9; j_call: TRBJ2-2; cdr3_aa: CASSRGSGGANSGELFF; cdr3_nt: TGTGCCAGCAGCCGAGGCTCAGGGGGCGCCAATTCCGGGGAGCTGTTTTTT
clone_size: few; d_call: .; v_call: TRBV19; j_call: TRBJ2-7; cdr3_aa: CAQSSPGREEQYF; cdr3_nt: TGTGCCCAATCCAGCCCGGGTAGGGAGGAGCAGTACTTC
clone_size: .; d_call: .; v_call: TRBV11-1; j_call: TRBJ2-1; cdr3_aa: CASSFRQGWPYEQFF; cdr3_nt: TGTGCCAGCAGCTTCCGGCAGGGGTGGCCGTATGAGCAGTTCTTC
clone_size: .; d_call: .; v_call: TRBV27; j_call: TRBJ1-5; cdr3_aa: CASSERQDSNQPQHF; cdr3_nt: TGTGCCAGCAGCGAACGACAGGATAGCAATCAGCCCCAGCATTTT
clone_size: .; d_call: TRBD1; v_call: TRBV30; j_call: TRBJ1-5; cdr3_aa: CAWSVRQGGQPQHF; cdr3_nt: TGTGCCTGGAGTGTGAGGCAAGGGGGCCAGCCCCAGCATTTT
clone_size: .; d_call: .; v_call: TRBV7-9; j_call: TRBJ2-7; cdr3_aa: CASSHQGYEQYF; cdr3_nt: TGTGCCAGCAGCCACCAGGGGTACGAGCAGTACTTC
clone_size: .; d_call: .; v_call: TRBV24-1; j_call: TRBJ2-5; cdr3_aa: CATSGQAATQYF; cdr3_nt: TGTGCCACCAGTGGACAGGCGGCGACCCAGTACTTC
clone_size: .; d_call: TRBD2; v_call: TRBV24-1; j_call: TRBJ2-3; cdr3_aa: CATSALAGRDTQYF; cdr3_nt: TGTGCCACCAGTGCGCTAGCGGGTCGGGATACGCAGTATTTT
clone_size: .; d_call: .; v_call: TRBV18; j_call: TRBJ2-2; cdr3_aa: CASSELNTGELFF; cdr3_nt: TGTGCCAGCTCCGAACTAAACACCGGGGAGCTGTTTTTT
clone_size: .; d_call: .; v_call: TRBV11-3; j_call: TRBJ1-6; cdr3_aa: CASSRREGLKDYNSPLHF; cdr3_nt: TGTGCCAGCAGCCGCCGGGAGGGGCTGAAGGACTATAATTCACCCCTCCACTTT
clone_size: .; d_call: TRBD1; v_call: TRBV18; j_call: TRBJ1-3; cdr3_aa: CASSLGQGSGNTIYF; cdr3_nt: TGTGCCAGCTCACTCGGACAGGGCTCTGGAAACACCATATATTTT
clone_size: .; d_call: TRBD2; v_call: TRBV28; j_call: TRBJ2-3; cdr3_aa: CASSKRTSGGKFF; cdr3_nt: TGTGCCAGCAGCAAAAGAACTAGCGGGGGGAAATTCTTT
clone_size: few; d_call: .; v_call: TRBV5-1; j_call: TRBJ2-5; cdr3_aa: CASKTWGEETQYF; cdr3_nt: TGCGCCAGCAAAACTTGGGGGGAAGAGACCCAGTACTTC
clone_size: .; d_call: TRBD1; v_call: TRBV5-1; j_call: TRBJ1-1; cdr3_aa: CASSFSPGGNTEAFF; cdr3_nt: TGCGCCAGCAGCTTCTCCCCAGGGGGAAACACTGAAGCTTTCTTT
clone_size: .; d_call: TRBD1; v_call: TRBV7-3; j_call: TRBJ1-6; cdr3_aa: CASSLMPGTVNSPLHF; cdr3_nt: TGTGCCAGCAGCTTAATGCCCGGGACAGTTAATTCACCCCTCCACTTT
clone_size: .; d_call: TRBD2; v_call: TRBV7-2; j_call: TRBJ2-5; cdr3_aa: CASSSSGAGLWETQYF; cdr3_nt: TGTGCCAGCAGCTCTAGCGGGGCCGGTCTATGGGAGACCCAGTACTTC
clone_size: .; d_call: .; v_call: TRBV5-6; j_call: TRBJ1-5; cdr3_aa: CASSTGTAHNQPQHF; cdr3_nt: TGTGCCAGCAGCACAGGGACGGCGCACAATCAGCCCCAGCATTTT
clone_size: .; d_call: TRBD1; v_call: TRBV28; j_call: TRBJ1-1; cdr3_aa: CASSSLSDRGHSEAFF; cdr3_nt: TGTGCCAGCAGTTCCCTCTCGGACAGGGGGCATTCTGAAGCTTTCTTT
clone_size: once; d_call: TRBD1; v_call: TRBV5-1; j_call: TRBJ1-2; cdr3_aa: CASSKDRDYGYTF; cdr3_nt: TGCGCCAGCAGCAAAGACAGGGACTATGGCTACACCTTC
clone_size: .; d_call: TRBD1; v_call: TRBV24-1; j_call: TRBJ2-2; cdr3_aa: CATCPGTGSGGELFF; cdr3_nt: TGTGCCACCTGTCCCGGGACAGGGTCGGGCGGGGAGCTGTTTTTT
clone_size: .; d_call: .; v_call: TRBV28; j_call: TRBJ1-4; cdr3_aa: CASSRSGEKLFF; cdr3_nt: TGTGCCAGCAGTCGGTCGGGTGAAAAACTGTTTTTT
clone_size: .; d_call: TRBD1; v_call: TRBV12-5; j_call: TRBJ2-3; cdr3_aa: CASGLQGTGRRIDTQYF; cdr3_nt: TGTGCTAGTGGTTTACAAGGGACAGGGAGAAGGATAGATACGCAGTATTTT
clone_size: .; d_call: TRBD1; v_call: TRBV7-2; j_call: TRBJ1-1; cdr3_aa: CASSTGGVEGTEAFF; cdr3_nt: TGTGCCAGCAGCACAGGGGGGGTCGAGGGGACTGAAGCTTTCTTT
clone_size: .; d_call: TRBD2; v_call: TRBV24-1; j_call: TRBJ2-1; cdr3_aa: CATSGERGTLNSYNEQFF; cdr3_nt: TGTGCCACCAGTGGGGAGCGGGGGACTTTAAACTCCTACAATGAGCAGTTCTTC
clone_size: .; d_call: .; v_call: TRBV7-2; j_call: TRBJ1-2; cdr3_aa: CASSSGIGIGYTF; cdr3_nt: TGTGCCAGCAGCTCCGGGATTGGCATAGGCTACACCTTC
clone_size: .; d_call: TRBD2; v_call: TRBV5-1; j_call: TRBJ2-3; cdr3_aa: CASSIPGDSGGNTQYF; cdr3_nt: TGCGCCAGCAGCATCCCTGGAGACAGCGGGGGAAATACGCAGTATTTT
clone_size: .; d_call: TRBD1; v_call: TRBV7-9; j_call: TRBJ1-5; cdr3_aa: CASSLAPGQGAKQPQHF; cdr3_nt: TGTGCCAGCAGCTTAGCCCCGGGACAGGGGGCGAAGCAGCCCCAGCATTTT
clone_size: few; d_call: .; v_call: TRBV19; j_call: TRBJ1-5; cdr3_aa: CASSLRESNQPQHF; cdr3_nt: TGTGCCAGTAGCCTCAGGGAAAGCAATCAGCCCCAGCATTTT
clone_size: .; d_call: .; v_call: TRBV2; j_call: TRBJ1-6; cdr3_aa: CASSELGNSPLHF; cdr3_nt: TGTGCCAGCAGTGAACTAGGTAATTCACCCCTCCACTTT
clone_size: .; d_call: .; v_call: TRBV10-3; j_call: TRBJ1-2; cdr3_aa: CAISGSRDYGYTF; cdr3_nt: TGTGCCATCAGTGGAAGCAGGGACTATGGCTACACCTTC
clone_size: .; d_call: TRBD2; v_call: TRBV19; j_call: TRBJ2-2; cdr3_aa: CASIHYGGGNTGELFF; cdr3_nt: TGTGCCAGTATCCACTATGGCGGGGGAAACACCGGGGAGCTGTTTTTT
clone_size: .; d_call: TRBD2; v_call: TRBV18; j_call: TRBJ2-7; cdr3_aa: CASSPLTSGNGVEQYF; cdr3_nt: TGTGCCAGCTCACCACTTACTAGCGGGAATGGGGTCGAGCAGTACTTC
clone_size: .; d_call: .; v_call: TRBV6-5; j_call: TRBJ1-3; cdr3_aa: CASADGGRNTIYF; cdr3_nt: TGTGCCAGCGCGGACGGGGGGCGGAACACCATATATTTT
clone_size: .; d_call: TRBD1; v_call: TRBV10-3; j_call: TRBJ1-1; cdr3_aa: CAISEYRGPGTEAFF; cdr3_nt: TGTGCCATCAGTGAGTATAGGGGGCCTGGCACTGAAGCTTTCTTT
clone_size: .; d_call: .; v_call: TRBV6-2/TRBV6-3; j_call: TRBJ2-1; cdr3_aa: CASSLPVYNEQFF; cdr3_nt: TGTGCCAGCAGCCTCCCCGTCTACAATGAGCAGTTCTTC
clone_size: .; d_call: TRBD2; v_call: TRBV5-6; j_call: TRBJ2-3; cdr3_aa: CASSLVLAGSTDTQYF; cdr3_nt: TGTGCCAGCAGCTTGGTTCTAGCGGGAAGCACAGATACGCAGTATTTT
clone_size: .; d_call: .; v_call: TRBV7-9; j_call: TRBJ1-2; cdr3_aa: CASREPDYGYTF; cdr3_nt: TGTGCCAGCCGGGAACCGGACTATGGCTACACCTTC
clone_size: .; d_call: .; v_call: TRBV2; j_call: TRBJ2-1; cdr3_aa: CASSDLRDYNEQFF; cdr3_nt: TGTGCCAGCAGTGACCTCAGGGACTACAATGAGCAGTTCTTC
clone_size: .; d_call: TRBD2; v_call: TRBV10-2; j_call: TRBJ2-5; cdr3_aa: CASSVPGRGGHEETQYF; cdr3_nt: TGCGCCAGCAGTGTCCCCGGGCGGGGGGGCCATGAGGAGACCCAGTACTTC
clone_size: .; d_call: .; v_call: TRBV5-5; j_call: TRBJ1-1; cdr3_aa: CASSFSGVTEAFF; cdr3_nt: TGTGCCAGCAGCTTTTCAGGGGTGACTGAAGCTTTCTTT
clone_size: .; d_call: .; v_call: TRBV24-1; j_call: TRBJ2-2; cdr3_aa: CATSDPRTRRPGELFF; cdr3_nt: TGTGCCACCAGTGACCCGCGGACCAGGAGGCCCGGGGAGCTGTTTTTT
clone_size: .; d_call: .; v_call: TRBV25-1; j_call: TRBJ1-5; cdr3_aa: CASSLSGGNQPQHF; cdr3_nt: TGTGCCAGCAGTTTATCGGGGGGCAATCAGCCCCAGCATTTT
clone_size: once; d_call: .; v_call: TRBV21-1; j_call: TRBJ1-2; cdr3_aa: CASSKDTGGYTF; cdr3_nt: TGTGCCAGCAGCAAAGACACGGGGGGCTACACCTTC
clone_size: few; d_call: .; v_call: TRBV18; j_call: TRBJ1-2; cdr3_aa: CASSPRDSGGDGYTF; cdr3_nt: TGTGCCAGCTCACCACGTGATTCTGGGGGCGATGGCTACACCTTC
clone_size: .; d_call: TRBD1; v_call: TRBV19; j_call: TRBJ1-2; cdr3_aa: CASMDPRDRGIANYGYTF; cdr3_nt: TGTGCCAGCATGGATCCCCGGGACAGGGGAATAGCTAACTATGGCTACACCTTC
clone_size: .; d_call: .; v_call: TRBV18; j_call: TRBJ1-4; cdr3_aa: CASSPPAGYTEKLFF; cdr3_nt: TGTGCCAGCTCACCACCGGCAGGGTATACTGAAAAACTGTTTTTT
clone_size: few; d_call: TRBD1; v_call: TRBV30; j_call: TRBJ1-2; cdr3_aa: CACQIAGGASGYTF; cdr3_nt: TGTGCCTGCCAAATTGCAGGGGGCGCGAGTGGCTACACCTTC
clone_size: .; d_call: .; v_call: TRBV5-1; j_call: TRBJ1-2; cdr3_aa: CASSLADRNYGYTF; cdr3_nt: TGCGCCAGCAGCTTGGCCGACAGAAACTATGGCTACACCTTC
clone_size: .; d_call: .; v_call: TRBV2; j_call: TRBJ1-1; cdr3_aa: CASSEVFSAEAFF; cdr3_nt: TGTGCCAGCAGTGAAGTGTTCTCCGCTGAAGCTTTCTTT
clone_size: .; d_call: .; v_call: TRBV4-1; j_call: TRBJ1-5; cdr3_aa: CASSQEARTDSNQPQHF; cdr3_nt: TGCGCCAGCAGCCAAGAGGCAAGGACAGATAGCAATCAGCCCCAGCATTTT